One sample yielded the 20 T cell receptor beta chains listed below, sequenced in a study of PD-1 blockade in classical Hodgkin lymphoma. As for time point: newly diagnosed, previously untreated cHL patient sample. The assay was immunoSEQ multiplex PCR, and TCRdb's table has in-frame clones only and misses some. This table has tens of thousands of clones, around 94% appearing once. Material for sequencing was peripheral blood mononuclear cells (PBMCs). These receptors were obtained from a human donor with classical Hodgkin lymphoma.

The CDR3 here is CASSQSSGANVLTF. DNA of the CDR3: TGTGCCAGCAGCCAAAGCTCTGGGGCCAACGTCCTGACTTTC. The J gene is TRBJ2-6, the V gene TRBV27; D call uncertain. Trimming removed 6 bases from V and 0 bases from J, with 6 bases in between. CDR3 length: 14 amino acids. Germline V gene data show CDR1 as MNHEY and CDR2 as SMNVEV (reference sequence).

The chain couples TRBV10-3 to TRBJ2-7; D is tentatively TRBD1 or TRBD2 (5 bases each). The CDR3 contains 15 residues. Germline CDR1 reads ENHRY; CDR2 reads SYGVKD. V shed 6 bases and J shed 4 bases, with 19 bases lying between them. CDR3 in amino acids: CAIRDPVWGLYEQYF. The CDR3 bases are TGTGCCATCAGGGACCCCGTCTGGGGGTTGTACGAGCAGTACTTC.

V and J are TRBV19 and TRBJ2-2; D is tentatively TRBD1 or TRBD2 (6 bases each). The V end was cut by 7 bases, the J end by 3 bases, with 18 bases between. Looked up from germline, CDR1 is LNHDA and CDR2 is SQIVND (reference sequence). There are 16 residues in the CDR3. The CDR3 sequence: CASTVAPGADTGELFF. CDR3 nucleotides: TGTGCCAGTACAGTGGCGCCGGGGGCGGACACCGGGGAGCTGTTTTTT.

This chain uses TRBV19 with TRBJ2-3, with 8 bases matching TRBD2. From germline, CDR1 is LNHDA and CDR2 SQIVND (reference sequence). J lost 2 bases, V lost 3 bases, and 10 bases had no gene match. The CDR3 loop spans 17 amino acids. This chain's CDR3 is CASSISVAGGYTDTQYF. The CDR3 DNA follows: TGTGCCAGTAGTATCTCCGTGGCGGGGGGTTACACAGATACGCAGTATTTT.

This clone was found once. The chain links TRBV7-2 to TRBJ1-5, with TRBD1 matching over 7 bases. The length of the CDR3 is 14 residues. J gave up 5 bases and V 5 bases, and 6 bases lay outside the gene matches. From germline, CDR1 is SGHTA and CDR2 FQGNSA. CDR3 coding DNA: TGTGCCAGCAGCCGCCTCGGACAGGATCAGCCCCAGCATTTT. It encodes CASSRLGQDQPQHF.

The chain's CDR3 is CYPGGYNEQFF. The CDR3 DNA follows: TGTTACCCCGGCGGGTACAATGAGCAGTTCTTC. The rearrangement joins TRBV27 to TRBJ2-1; TRBD2 is a possible D gene (5 bases). Germline CDR1 and CDR2: MNHEY and SMNVEV (reference sequence). The CDR3 runs 11 residues.

The V call is TRBV20-1, the J call TRBJ2-7; no definite D call. V lost 4 bases, J lost 3 bases, and 4 bases lay in between. The germline gives CDR1 DFQATT, CDR2 SNEGSKA (reference sequence). The CDR3 covers 10 residues. This CDR3 is CSATYYEQYF. CDR3 in DNA: TGCAGTGCTACGTACTACGAGCAGTACTTC.

The chain couples TRBV11-3 to TRBJ2-2, with D tentatively TRBD2 (5 bases). This CDR3 spans 16 amino acids. Germline CDR1 reads SGHNT; CDR2 reads YENEEA. The V gene lost 2 bases and the J gene lost 5 bases, with 15 bases spanning the gap. In nucleotides, the CDR3 is TGTGCCAGCAGCTTATTTAAGGATCCGGGGACCGGGGAGCTGTTTTTT. It yields the protein CASSLFKDPGTGELFF.

The V call is TRBV5-6, the J call TRBJ2-5; D is unclear. The V end was cut by 9 bases, the J end by 1 base, with 13 bases between. This CDR3 is built from 13 residues. Germline CDR1 is SGHDT and CDR2 is YYEEEE. The CDR3 region is CATRKDPQETQYF. The DNA for the CDR3 is TGTGCCACTCGGAAGGACCCCCAAGAGACCCAGTACTTC.

The V and J genes are TRBV6-1 and TRBJ2-3; D is possibly TRBD1 or TRBD2 (6 bases each). CDR3 length: 15 residues. The germline V gene encodes CDR1 MNHNS and CDR2 SASEGT. The V end lost 10 bases, the J end lost 8 bases, and 25 bases lay between the germline ends. In DNA form, the CDR3 reads TGTGCCATCTACCTCTCGATCGGGGGCCGGGTTACGCAGTATTTT. Translation gives CAIYLSIGGRVTQYF.

The DNA for the CDR3 is TGTGCCAGCAGCTCGAAGACAGGGAGAATGAACACTGAAGCTTTCTTT. It encodes CASSSKTGRMNTEAFF. The V call is TRBV7-2, the J call TRBJ1-1; 7 bases match TRBD1. V dropped 4 bases and J dropped 0; count of bases not matched to a gene: 8. Germline assignment: CDR1 SGHTA and CDR2 FQGNSA. The CDR3 totals 16 residues. Looking up the rest from reference TRBV7-2 and TRBJ1-1 gives the full variable domain: GAGVSQSPSNKVTEKGKDVELRCDPISGHTALYWYRQSLGQGLEFLIYFQGNSAPDKSGLPSDRFSAERTGGSVSTLTIQRTQQEDSAVYLCASSSKTGRMNTEAFFGQGTRLTVV.

This chain connects TRBV7-9 to TRBJ2-4; TRBD1 is a possible D gene (6 bases). V was clipped by 5 bases and J by 6 bases, with 17 bases between them. Germline V lookup: CDR1 SEHNR, CDR2 FQNEAQ (reference sequence). This CDR3 contains 15 residues. CDR3 in DNA: TGTGCCAGCAGCCCCAAGTACAGGGTAGGAAACATTCAGTACTTC. This gives the protein CASSPKYRVGNIQYF. Drawing the rest from reference TRBV7-9 and TRBJ2-4, the complete variable domain is DTGVSQNPRHKITKRGQNVTFRCDPISEHNRLYWYRQTLGQGPEFLTYFQNEAQLEKSRLLSDRFSAERPKGSFSTLEIQRTEQGDSAMYLCASSPKYRVGNIQYFGAGTRLSVL.

The chain combines TRBV18 with TRBJ2-7; 8 bases are shared with TRBD1. Germline CDR1 reads KGHSH; CDR2 reads LQKENI. The V segment lost 3 bases and the J segment 3 bases; nucleotides outside the gene matches: 7. The CDR3 sequence is 15 residues long. The CDR3 coding sequence is TGTGCCAGCTCACCCAGGACAGGGCTTGTCTACGAGCAGTACTTC. Amino acids: CASSPRTGLVYEQYF.

The chain links TRBV11-1 to TRBJ1-1, with unresolved D. Trimming removed 3 bases at V and 6 bases at J, with 11 bases between. Germline V CDR1 and CDR2: SGHAT, FQDESV (reference sequence). The CDR3 covers 13 residues. In DNA, the CDR3 is TGTGCCAGCAGCTTCGTTACCCCCTCTGAAGCTTTCTTT. This gives the protein CASSFVTPSEAFF.

The J gene is TRBJ1-2, the V gene TRBV4-3; D perhaps matches TRBD1 (6 bases). V was cut by 0 bases and J by 4 bases, with 12 bases left in between. This CDR3 comprises 15 residues. Germline assignment: CDR1 LGHNA and CDR2 YSLEER. CDR3 amino acids: CASSQETGNFYGYTF. Written as DNA, the CDR3 is TGCGCCAGCAGCCAAGAAACAGGGAATTTCTATGGCTACACCTTC.

The chain couples TRBV5-6 to TRBJ2-3; 13 nucleotides match TRBD2. From germline, CDR1 is SGHDT and CDR2 YYEEEE. The CDR3 is 17 amino acids. Trimming removed 1 base from V and 4 bases from J; junction bases left unmatched: 6. The CDR3 nucleotides read TGTGCCAGCAGCTTGACTAGCGGGGGGGCCGGATCAGATACGCAGTATTTT. Amino acid sequence: CASSLTSGGAGSDTQYF.

The chain carries TRBV11-3 and TRBJ2-2; TRBD2 is a possible D gene (5 bases). The V end lost 0 bases, the J end lost 4 bases, and 6 bases lay between the germline ends. The germline CDR1 and CDR2 sequences are SGHNT and YENEEA. This CDR3 is built from 14 residues. The CDR3 reads CASSLEGSTGELFF. CDR3 DNA: TGTGCCAGCAGCTTAGAAGGGAGCACCGGGGAGCTGTTTTTT.

This chain links TRBV19 with TRBJ1-5; no firm D call. Trimming removed 6 bases from V and 1 base from J, with 19 bases in between. Germline CDR1 and CDR2: LNHDA and SQIVND (reference sequence). This CDR3 has 17 residues. In DNA, the CDR3 is TGTGCCAGTAGGTTTCTGGATGCATCCCTGAGCAATCAGCCCCAGCATTTT. Translated: CASRFLDASLSNQPQHF.

The J gene is TRBJ1-4, the V gene TRBV28; D ambiguous. With 3 bases removed from V and 8 bases from J, the gap between germline ends came to 16 bases. Per the germline V gene, CDR1 is MDHEN and CDR2 is SYDVKM. The CDR3 is made up of 15 amino acids. The CDR3 region is CASSFRSDFKEKLFF. The CDR3 DNA is TGTGCCAGCAGTTTTCGGTCAGACTTTAAGGAAAAACTGTTTTTT.

The DNA of the CDR3 is TGTGCCATCAGTGTTAACAGGGGACGGGGCTCTGGAAACACCATATATTTT. Its translation: CAISVNRGRGSGNTIYF. This chain joins TRBV10-3 and TRBJ1-3; 7 nucleotides agree with TRBD1. V was clipped by 4 bases and J by 0 bases; unmatched bases: 9. CDR3 length: 17 amino acids. Germline CDR1 and CDR2: ENHRY and SYGVKD.